This passage covers 21 T cell receptor beta chains from one sample sequenced in a study of blood T cell repertoires in COVID-19. Sequencing was performed with immunoSEQ multiplex PCR; in TCRdb, only in-frame clones are kept and a portion is missing. This table holds hundreds of thousands of clones, approximately 90% found once. Sequencing input: peripheral blood. The receptors originated from a woman aged 50 to 65 with COVID-19, enrolled during active disease.

This chain connects TRBV19 to TRBJ2-2, with TRBD1 as a possible D gene (5 bases). Germline lookup yields CDR1 LNHDA and CDR2 SQIVND (reference sequence). Trimming cost V 4 bases and J 3 bases, with 9 bases left between them. The CDR3 has 14 amino acids. The CDR3 nucleotides are TGTGCCAGTAGTAAGGGGTCGGACACCGGGGAGCTGTTTTTT. It yields the protein CASSKGSDTGELFF.

The chain employs TRBV5-1 and TRBJ2-7, with a tentative D call TRBD2 (7 bases). CDR3 length equals 15 residues. In germline, CDR1 is SGHRS, CDR2 YFSETQ. V lost 3 bases to trimming and J lost 4 bases, with 17 bases between them. CDR3 loop: CASSSEGGSLYEQYF. The CDR3, as DNA: TGCGCCAGCAGCTCCGAGGGGGGGTCACTATACGAGCAGTACTTC.

The sample holds one count of this clone. The chain links TRBV2 to TRBJ2-1; 7 nucleotides match TRBD2. This CDR3 is 14 amino acids long. CDR1 is SNHLY, CDR2 FYNNEI, per germline. With V trimmed by 7 bases and J by 2 bases, 5 bases remained unmatched. The CDR3 DNA reads as TGTGCCAGCACCTCTAGCGGTACCTACAATGAGCAGTTCTTC. It translates to CASTSSGTYNEQFF. Looking up the rest from reference TRBV2 and TRBJ2-1 gives the full variable domain: EPEVTQTPSHQVTQMGQEVILRCVPISNHLYFYWYRQILGQKVEFLVSFYNNEISEKSEIFDDQFSVERPDGSNFTLKIRSTKLEDSAMYFCASTSSGTYNEQFFGPGTRLTVL.

The chain employs TRBV29-1 and TRBJ2-1, with 7 positions matching TRBD1. Trimming cost V 0 bases and J 4 bases; bases outside gene matches: 9. CDR3 length: 16 residues. Germline V gene data show CDR1 as SQVTM and CDR2 as ANQGSEA. CDR3 region: CSVEDWDSHSYNEQFF. For the CDR3, the DNA is TGCAGCGTTGAAGATTGGGACAGTCACTCATACAATGAGCAGTTCTTC.

The chain uses TRBV15 and TRBJ2-7; D is possibly TRBD1 (6 bases). CDR3 length: 13 residues. Germline V CDR1 and CDR2: LNHNV, YYDKDF (reference sequence). V was trimmed by 6 bases and J by 5 bases, leaving 14 bases between them. Here the CDR3 reads CATRAAGVNEQYF. DNA for the CDR3: TGTGCCACCAGAGCGGCAGGGGTCAACGAGCAGTACTTC. Filled out from reference TRBV15 and TRBJ2-7, the complete variable domain reads DAMVIQNPRYQVTQFGKPVTLSCSQTLNHNVMYWYQQKSSQAPKLLFHYYDKDFNNEADTPDNFQSRRPNTSFCFLDIRSPGLGDTAMYLCATRAAGVNEQYFGPGTRLTVT.

The chain has TRBV28 and TRBJ1-1; no definite D call. The CDR3 runs to 16 residues. V was cut by 6 bases and J by 2 bases, with 19 bases left in between. Germline assignment: CDR1 MDHEN and CDR2 SYDVKM. The CDR3 reads CASSQIRSGDNTEAFF. CDR3 bases: TGTGCCAGCAGCCAAATCCGGAGCGGAGACAACACTGAAGCTTTCTTT.

The chain couples TRBV15 to TRBJ2-7; D not certain. Deletions cut 1 base from V and 3 bases from J, with 10 bases between. Germline values: CDR1 LNHNV, CDR2 YYDKDF (reference sequence). The CDR3 has 14 amino acids. The CDR3 sequence: CATSRVLQSYEQYF. The CDR3 bases are TGTGCCACCAGCAGAGTCTTACAAAGCTACGAGCAGTACTTC.

The rearrangement uses TRBV5-4 and TRBJ2-1; 11 bases line up with TRBD2. This CDR3 spans 16 amino acids. CDR1 and CDR2 (germline): SGHNT, YYREEE (reference sequence). Unmatched junction bases numbered 13, after V lost 4 bases and J lost 10 bases. The CDR3 loop reads CASSPTGTSGTREQFF. In nucleotides, the CDR3 is TGTGCCAGCAGCCCTACCGGGACTAGCGGTACCAGGGAGCAGTTCTTC.

A single count supports this clone. V usage is TRBV30 and J usage is TRBJ1-5; TRBD1 might be the D (5 bases). From germline, CDR1 is GTSNPN and CDR2 SVGIG (reference sequence). This CDR3 has 15 amino acids. Trimming left V 2 bases short and J 7 bases short, with 18 bases between. This chain's CDR3 is CAWSPVRGGSQPQHF. The CDR3 region has the DNA TGTGCCTGGAGTCCAGTCCGCGGGGGTAGCCAGCCCCAGCATTTT.

The chain joins TRBV19 to TRBJ1-5; 7 nucleotides match TRBD1. Germline CDR1 and CDR2: LNHDA and SQIVND (reference sequence). CDR3 length: 15 residues. Unmatched junction bases numbered 4, after V lost 4 bases and J lost 1 base. Here the CDR3 DNA reads TGTGCCAGTAGTACCCGGGACAGAAGCAATCAGCCCCAGCATTTT. The encoded protein is CASSTRDRSNQPQHF.

This clone was observed once. The CDR3 DNA is TGTGCCAGTTGGAGGAACACCGGGGAGCTGTTTTTT. Translating it yields CASWRNTGELFF. V and J are TRBV5-8 and TRBJ2-2, with D hard to call. CDR3 length equals 12 residues. CDR1 and CDR2 (germline): SGHTS, YDEGEE. Trimming cost V 8 bases and J 1 base, with 6 bases left between them.

The V call is TRBV4-1, the J call TRBJ1-1; D gene unclear. Germline-derived CDR1 and CDR2 are MGHRA and YSYEKL. V lost 4 bases, J lost 8 bases, and 14 bases lay in between. This CDR3 has 13 amino acids. This chain's CDR3 is CASSPRFEGEAFF. The CDR3 region has the DNA TGCGCCAGCAGCCCCCGGTTTGAGGGCGAAGCTTTCTTT.

The chain carries TRBV19 and TRBJ1-4; tentatively, D is TRBD1 (5 bases). Germline V gene lookup returns CDR1 LNHDA and CDR2 SQIVND (reference sequence). Trimming took 4 bases from V and 2 from J, leaving 17 bases between them. The CDR3 extends over 17 amino acids. This chain's CDR3 is CASSTPGKGFTNEKLFF. The CDR3 DNA follows: TGTGCCAGTAGTACACCCGGAAAGGGGTTCACTAATGAAAAACTGTTTTTT.

This chain connects TRBV7-2 to TRBJ2-5; a possible D gene is TRBD2 (5 bases). This CDR3 has 15 residues. Trimming cost V 2 bases and J 4 bases, with 14 bases left between them. Germline CDR1 and CDR2: SGHTA and FQGNSA. As DNA, the CDR3 is TGTGCCAGCAGCTTATTAAGTACGAGCGGAGAGACCCAGTACTTC. It is translated as CASSLLSTSGETQYF.

This clone was recorded once. CDR3 sequence: CASSPQAENSYNEQFF. In DNA form, the CDR3 reads TGTGCCAGCAGTCCCCAAGCGGAGAACTCCTACAATGAGCAGTTCTTC. The chain carries TRBV27 and TRBJ2-1; possible D gene TRBD2, 5 bases. This CDR3 has 16 amino acids. CDR1 and CDR2 from the germline V gene are MNHEY and SMNVEV (reference sequence). The V gene lost 5 bases and the J gene lost 0 bases, with 14 bases spanning the gap.

The chain joins TRBV6-1 to TRBJ1-2; 9 nucleotides line up with TRBD1. The CDR3 is 15 residues long. The germline V gene encodes CDR1 MNHNS and CDR2 SASEGT. V was pared by 2 bases and J by 4 bases, with 5 bases of the junction left unmatched. Written as DNA, the CDR3 is TGTGCCAGCAGTGAAAATTCGGGACAGGGCTATGGCTACACCTTC. Translation: CASSENSGQGYGYTF.

This clone occurred a few times. The J gene is TRBJ2-7, the V gene TRBV9, with a weak D call TRBD1 (6 bases). Trimming left V 0 bases short and J 0 bases short, with 7 bases between. Germline assignment: CDR1 SGDLS and CDR2 YYNGEE. The CDR3 consists of 14 residues. The CDR3 region has the DNA TGTGCCAGCAGCGTAGAACAGGGCTCCTACGAGCAGTACTTC. It yields the protein CASSVEQGSYEQYF.

V is TRBV11-3 and J is TRBJ1-1; D is perhaps TRBD1 (5 bases). Germline values: CDR1 SGHNT, CDR2 YENEEA. There are 15 residues in the CDR3. V lost 4 bases and J 5 bases, leaving 17 bases between the germline ends. CDR3 region: CASSSGGAGQTEAFF. As DNA, the CDR3 is TGTGCCAGCAGCTCCGGCGGAGCAGGGCAGACTGAAGCTTTCTTT.

The chain links TRBV11-3 to TRBJ2-3, with 7 bases fitting TRBD1. After removal of 5 bases from V and 4 bases from J, the junction contained 3 bases not matched to a gene. Germline V lookup: CDR1 SGHNT, CDR2 YENEEA. This CDR3 has 13 residues. The CDR3 DNA is TGTGCCAGCAGCCGCACAGGGGCAGATACGCAGTATTTT. Its protein product is CASSRTGADTQYF. The whole variable domain, filled in from reference TRBV11-3 and TRBJ2-3, reads EAGVVQSPRYKIIEKKQPVAFWCNPISGHNTLYWYLQNLGQGPELLIRYENEEAVDDSQLPKDRFSAERLKGVDSTLKIQPAELGDSAVYLCASSRTGADTQYFGPGTRLTVL.

This clone was counted only a few times. The chain recombines TRBV6-4 with TRBJ1-2; perhaps TRBD1 as D (5 bases). The CDR3 extends over 14 amino acids. Trimming stripped 4 bases from V and 2 bases from J, with 11 bases between. Germline V gene data show CDR1 as MRHNA and CDR2 as SNTAGT. The CDR3 loop reads CASSVYAGNYGYTF. The CDR3 bases are TGTGCCAGCAGTGTGTACGCAGGGAACTATGGCTACACCTTC.

The genes are TRBV7-2 and TRBJ1-1; tentative D call: TRBD1 (5 bases). CDR1 is SGHTA and CDR2 is FQGNSA in the germline V gene. Trimming took off 1 base at V and 3 bases at J, with 6 bases between the two ends. The CDR3 covers 13 residues. The CDR3 protein is CASSLGQHTEAFF. The CDR3 DNA follows: TGTGCCAGCAGCTTAGGACAGCACACTGAAGCTTTCTTT.